This record looks at one T cell receptor beta chain sequence and its context. The sample belongs to a study of PD-L1 blockade in urothelial cancer. Turning to the study itself: Males with bladder-origin urothelial cancer made up about 90% of the roughly 29 patients. The median T cell count in blood samples was 140,000 to 150,000.

Synthetic spike-ins, TCR analog templates, were added into each PCR. Generated by immunoSEQ multiplex PCR, the TCRdb table keeps only in-frame clones and is missing some. The sample includes 40,000 to 50,000 clones, roughly 78% of them seen just once. As for time point: peripheral blood 6 weeks after treatment start. The sequence derives from a man between 60 and 70 years old with urothelial cancer. The sequences come from PBMCs, collected around atezolizumab (anti-PD-L1) treatment.

CDR3 sequence: CASSLVLEVNTGELFF. The CDR3, as DNA: TGTGCCAGCAGTTTAGTTTTAGAGGTGAACACCGGGGAGCTGTTTTTT. The chain links TRBV27 to TRBJ2-2; D call uncertain. Germline CDR1 MNHEY, CDR2 SMNVEV (reference sequence). The CDR3 contains 16 residues. With 2 bases removed from V and 1 base from J, the gap between germline ends came to 11 bases.